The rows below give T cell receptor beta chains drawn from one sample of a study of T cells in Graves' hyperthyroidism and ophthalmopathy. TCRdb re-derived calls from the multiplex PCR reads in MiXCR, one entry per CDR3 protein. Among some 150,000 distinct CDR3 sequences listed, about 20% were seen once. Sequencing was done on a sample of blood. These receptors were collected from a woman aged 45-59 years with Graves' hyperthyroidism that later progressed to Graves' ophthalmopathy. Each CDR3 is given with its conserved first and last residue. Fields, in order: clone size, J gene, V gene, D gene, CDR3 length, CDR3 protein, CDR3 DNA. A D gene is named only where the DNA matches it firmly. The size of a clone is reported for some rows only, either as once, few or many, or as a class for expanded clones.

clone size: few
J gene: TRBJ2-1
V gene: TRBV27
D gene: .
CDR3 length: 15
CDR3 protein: CASSYLADSYNEQFF
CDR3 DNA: TGTGCCAGCAGTTATTTGGCGGACTCCTACAATGAGCAGTTCTTC

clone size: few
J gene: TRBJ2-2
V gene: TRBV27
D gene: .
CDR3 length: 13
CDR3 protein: CASSSTTTGELFF
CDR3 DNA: TGTGCCAGCAGTTCCACTACTACCGGGGAGCTGTTTTTT

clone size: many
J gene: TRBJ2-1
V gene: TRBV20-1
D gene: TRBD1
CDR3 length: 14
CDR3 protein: CSANRDRGYNEQFF
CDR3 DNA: TGCAGTGCTAACCGGGACAGGGGGTACAATGAGCAGTTCTTC

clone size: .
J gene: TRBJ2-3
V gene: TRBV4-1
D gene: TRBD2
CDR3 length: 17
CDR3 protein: CASSQDYGGSGTDTQYF
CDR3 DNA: TGCGCCAGCAGCCAAGATTACGGCGGGAGCGGCACAGATACGCAGTATTTT

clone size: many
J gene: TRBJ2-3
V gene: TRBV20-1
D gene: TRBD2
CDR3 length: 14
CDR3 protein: CNPLAGGVTDTQYF
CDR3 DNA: TGCAATCCCCTAGCGGGAGGGGTCACAGATACGCAGTATTTT

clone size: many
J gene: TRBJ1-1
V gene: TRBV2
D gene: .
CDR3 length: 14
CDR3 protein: CASSERGLNTEAFF
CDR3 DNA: TGTGCCAGCAGTGAACGGGGGTTGAACACTGAAGCTTTCTTT

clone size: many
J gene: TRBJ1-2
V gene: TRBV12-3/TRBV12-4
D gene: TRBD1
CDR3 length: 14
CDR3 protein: CASSLSQGASGYTF
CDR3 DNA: TGTGCCAGCAGTTTAAGTCAGGGGGCGAGCGGCTACACCTTC

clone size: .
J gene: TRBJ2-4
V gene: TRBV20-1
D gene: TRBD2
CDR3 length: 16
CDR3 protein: CSARVASGNTKNIQYF
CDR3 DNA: TGCAGTGCTAGAGTCGCTAGCGGGAACACAAAAAACATTCAGTACTTC

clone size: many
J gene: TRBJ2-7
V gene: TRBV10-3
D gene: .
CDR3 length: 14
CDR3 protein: CAIKNSGRDYEQYF
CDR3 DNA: TGTGCCATCAAGAATAGCGGCAGGGACTACGAGCAGTACTTC

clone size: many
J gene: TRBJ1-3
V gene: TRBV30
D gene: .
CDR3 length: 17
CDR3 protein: CAWCNEGGPSSGNTIYF
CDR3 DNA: TGTGCCTGGTGTAATGAGGGCGGTCCGAGCTCTGGAAACACCATATATTTT

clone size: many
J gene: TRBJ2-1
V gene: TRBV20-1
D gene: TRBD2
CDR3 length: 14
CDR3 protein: CSAGTSGRSREQFF
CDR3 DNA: TGCAGTGCCGGGACTAGCGGGAGGTCTCGGGAGCAGTTCTTC

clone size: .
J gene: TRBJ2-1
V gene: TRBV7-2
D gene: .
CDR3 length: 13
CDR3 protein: CASSLSLSREQFF
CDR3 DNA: TGTGCCAGCAGCTTATCCCTCAGCCGTGAGCAGTTCTTC

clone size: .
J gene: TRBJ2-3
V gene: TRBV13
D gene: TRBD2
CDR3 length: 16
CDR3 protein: CASSRGSGSSTDTQYF
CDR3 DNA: TGTGCCAGCAGCAGAGGTAGCGGGTCCTCCACAGATACGCAGTATTTT

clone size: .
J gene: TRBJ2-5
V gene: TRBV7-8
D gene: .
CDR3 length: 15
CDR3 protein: CASSTLGGFGETQYF
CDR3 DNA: TGTGCCAGCAGCACATTAGGGGGGTTCGGAGAGACCCAGTACTTC

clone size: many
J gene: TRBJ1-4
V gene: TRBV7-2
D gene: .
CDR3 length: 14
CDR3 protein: CASSPRQASEKLFF
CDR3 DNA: TGTGCCAGCAGCCCGAGACAGGCTTCAGAAAAACTGTTTTTT

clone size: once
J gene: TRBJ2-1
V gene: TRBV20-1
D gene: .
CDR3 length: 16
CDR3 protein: CSASDRRVSSYNEQFF
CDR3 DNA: TGCAGTGCTAGTGACAGAAGGGTCAGCTCCTACAATGAGCAGTTCTTC

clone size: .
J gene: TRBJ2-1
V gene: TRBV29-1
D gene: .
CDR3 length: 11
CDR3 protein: CSFRDAGPQFF
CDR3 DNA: TGCAGCTTCCGGGACGCCGGGCCGCAGTTCTTC

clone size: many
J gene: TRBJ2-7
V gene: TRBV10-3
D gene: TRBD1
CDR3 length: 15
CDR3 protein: CAISEPGGSSYEQYF
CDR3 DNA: TGTGCCATCAGTGAGCCAGGGGGCTCCTCCTACGAGCAGTACTTC

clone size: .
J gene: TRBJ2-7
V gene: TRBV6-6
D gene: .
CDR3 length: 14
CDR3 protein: CASSYSRVGAEQYF
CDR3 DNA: TGTGCCAGCAGTTACTCGAGGGTGGGAGCTGAGCAGTACTTC

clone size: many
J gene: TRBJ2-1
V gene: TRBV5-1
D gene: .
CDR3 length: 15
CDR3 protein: CASSPQGQILNEQFF
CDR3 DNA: TGCGCCAGCAGCCCCCAGGGCCAGATCTTAAATGAGCAGTTCTTC

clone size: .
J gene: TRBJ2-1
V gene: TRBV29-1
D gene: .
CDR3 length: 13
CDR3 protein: CSVFKGRYNEQFF
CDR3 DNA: TGCAGCGTTTTTAAGGGGCGCTACAATGAGCAGTTCTTC

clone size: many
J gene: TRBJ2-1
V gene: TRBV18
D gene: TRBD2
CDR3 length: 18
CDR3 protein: CASSPRLGTSGTYNEQFF
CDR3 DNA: TGTGCCAGCTCACCGCGCCTTGGGACTAGCGGGACCTACAATGAGCAGTTCTTC

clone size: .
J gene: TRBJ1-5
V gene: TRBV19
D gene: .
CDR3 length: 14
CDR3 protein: CASRRDSSNQPQHF
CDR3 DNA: TGTGCCAGCCGACGGGACTCCAGCAATCAGCCCCAGCATTTT

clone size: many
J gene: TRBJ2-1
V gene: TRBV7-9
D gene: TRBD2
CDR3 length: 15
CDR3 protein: CASTLQAGGAHEQFF
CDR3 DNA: TGTGCCAGCACCCTGCAGGCGGGAGGCGCCCATGAGCAGTTCTTC

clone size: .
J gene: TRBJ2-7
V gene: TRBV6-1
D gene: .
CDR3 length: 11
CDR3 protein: CASREVYEQYF
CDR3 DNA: TGTGCCAGCAGGGAGGTCTACGAGCAGTACTTC

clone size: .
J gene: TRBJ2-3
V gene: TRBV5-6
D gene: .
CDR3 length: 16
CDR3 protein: CASSWTIQESTDTQYF
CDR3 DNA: TGTGCCAGCAGCTGGACCATCCAGGAAAGCACAGATACGCAGTATTTT

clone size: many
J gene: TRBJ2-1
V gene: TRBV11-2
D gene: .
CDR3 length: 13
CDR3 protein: CASSSLDSNEQFF
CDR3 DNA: TGTGCCAGCAGCTCCCTGGACAGCAATGAGCAGTTCTTC

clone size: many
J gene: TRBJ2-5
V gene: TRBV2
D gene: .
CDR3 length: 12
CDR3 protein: CASSIQAETQYF
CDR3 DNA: TGTGCCAGCAGTATACAAGCGGAGACCCAGTACTTC

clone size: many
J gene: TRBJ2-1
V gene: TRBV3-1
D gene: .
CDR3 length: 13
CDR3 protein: CASSLLFRDEQFF
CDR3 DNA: TGTGCCAGCAGCCTTCTTTTCCGGGATGAGCAGTTCTTC

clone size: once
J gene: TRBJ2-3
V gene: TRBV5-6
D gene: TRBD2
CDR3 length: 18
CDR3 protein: CASSRGLAGVMVTDTQYF
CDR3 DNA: TGTGCCAGCAGCCGTGGACTAGCGGGAGTTATGGTCACAGATACGCAGTATTTT

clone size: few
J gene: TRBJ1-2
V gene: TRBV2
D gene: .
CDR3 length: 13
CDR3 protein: CASIRQTSYCYTF
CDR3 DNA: TGTGCCAGCATCAGACAGACATCCTATTGCTACACCTTC

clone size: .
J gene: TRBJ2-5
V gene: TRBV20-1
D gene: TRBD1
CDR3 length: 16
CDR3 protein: CSASPLDRPSQETQYF
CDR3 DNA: TGCAGTGCTAGCCCTTTGGACAGGCCGTCCCAAGAGACCCAGTACTTC

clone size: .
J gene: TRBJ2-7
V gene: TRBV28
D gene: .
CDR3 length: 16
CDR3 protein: CASSLPRDSAPYEQYF
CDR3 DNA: TGTGCCAGCAGTTTACCCAGGGATTCGGCGCCCTACGAGCAGTACTTC

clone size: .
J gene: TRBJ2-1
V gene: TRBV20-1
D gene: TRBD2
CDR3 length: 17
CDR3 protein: CSARGGGGGRAHSEQFF
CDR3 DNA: TGCAGTGCCCGCGGAGGGGGCGGCGGGAGGGCCCATAGTGAGCAGTTCTTC

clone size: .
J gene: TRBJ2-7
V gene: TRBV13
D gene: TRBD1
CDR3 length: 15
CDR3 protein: CASSPQGAGSYEQYF
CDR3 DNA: TGTGCCAGCAGCCCTCAGGGGGCAGGCTCCTACGAGCAGTACTTC

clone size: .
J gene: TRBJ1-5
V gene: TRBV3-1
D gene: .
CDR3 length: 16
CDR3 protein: CASSPRALNAAQPQHF
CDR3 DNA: TGTGCCAGCAGCCCCCGAGCCCTTAACGCCGCTCAGCCCCAGCATTTT

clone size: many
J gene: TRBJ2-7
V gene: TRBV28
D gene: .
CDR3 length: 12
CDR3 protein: CASSLRQSEQYF
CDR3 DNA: TGTGCCAGCAGCCTCAGACAATCTGAGCAGTACTTC

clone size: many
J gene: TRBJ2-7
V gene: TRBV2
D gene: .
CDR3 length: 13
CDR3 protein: CASRADSRGEQYF
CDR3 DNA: TGTGCCAGCAGAGCAGACTCCAGAGGCGAGCAGTACTTC

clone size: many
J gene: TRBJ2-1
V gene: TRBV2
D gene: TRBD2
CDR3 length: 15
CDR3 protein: CASREWTSGTNEQFF
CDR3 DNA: TGTGCCAGCAGAGAATGGACTAGCGGGACCAATGAGCAGTTCTTC

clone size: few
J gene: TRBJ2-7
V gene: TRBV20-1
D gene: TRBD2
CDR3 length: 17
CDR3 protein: CSARELTSGMSSYEQYF
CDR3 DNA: TGCAGTGCTAGGGAGTTGACTAGCGGGATGAGCTCCTACGAGCAGTACTTC

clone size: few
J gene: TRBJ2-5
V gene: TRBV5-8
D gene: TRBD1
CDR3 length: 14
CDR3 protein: CASSIGQGGETQYF
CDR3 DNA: TGTGCCAGCAGCATAGGACAGGGAGGTGAGACCCAGTACTTC

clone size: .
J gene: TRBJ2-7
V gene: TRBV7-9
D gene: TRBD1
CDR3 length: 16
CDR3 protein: CASSLVPGQGSYEQYF
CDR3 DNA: TGTGCCAGCAGCTTAGTTCCTGGACAGGGATCCTACGAGCAGTACTTC

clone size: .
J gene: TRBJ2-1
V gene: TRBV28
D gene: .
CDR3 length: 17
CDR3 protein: CASSLGQAASSYNEQFF
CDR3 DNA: TGTGCCAGCAGTTTAGGGCAGGCCGCCTCCTCCTACAATGAGCAGTTCTTC

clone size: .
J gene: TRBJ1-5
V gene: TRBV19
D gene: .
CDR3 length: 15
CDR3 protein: CASSTSGTPNQPQHF
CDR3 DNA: TGTGCCAGTAGTACCTCCGGGACACCCAATCAGCCCCAGCATTTT

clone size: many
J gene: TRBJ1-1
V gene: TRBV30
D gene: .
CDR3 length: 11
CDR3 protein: CAWRWGTEAFF
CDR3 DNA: TGTGCCTGGAGATGGGGCACTGAAGCTTTCTTT

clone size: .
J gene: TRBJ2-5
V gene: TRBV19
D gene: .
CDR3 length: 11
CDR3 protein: CASRAQETQYF
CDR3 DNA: TGTGCCAGTAGGGCCCAAGAGACCCAGTACTTC

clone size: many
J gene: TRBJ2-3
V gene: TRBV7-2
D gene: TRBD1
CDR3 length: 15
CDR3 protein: CASSLVRQGLDTQYF
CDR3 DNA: TGTGCCAGCAGCTTAGTGCGACAGGGGTTAGATACGCAGTATTTT